This T cell receptor beta chain was obtained from a study of blood T cell repertoires in COVID-19. At the level of the study: There were acute and convalescent COVID-19 samples, and they came from the United States, Italy and Spain. Sources were T cells, B-cell-depleted T cells, or PBMCs; the material itself was cDNA or gDNA.

Methods used by the authors: Nucleated cell counts were estimated from reference gene primer amplification. The method was immunoSEQ multiplex PCR; TCRdb's version includes in-frame clones alone and lacks a portion of them. V, J and clone size were drawn from that table, and D and trimming were deduced from the DNA. The repertoire has about 94,000 clones, 80% of them found once; the top ten carry around 19%. The CDR3 runs 15 residues. V dropped 4 bases and J dropped 4; count of bases not matched to a gene: 8. Germline V gene data show CDR1 as MDHEN and CDR2 as SYDVKM. This chain joins TRBV28 and TRBJ2-7; 9 nucleotides agree with TRBD1. The receptor's source is a human donor in a cohort sampled during active COVID-19. Sequenced input: peripheral blood. The CDR3 region has the DNA TGTGCCAGCAGTTCATCCGGGACAGGGAGATACGAGCAGTACTTC. Amino acids: CASSSSGTGRYEQYF.